The source of this TCR beta chain is a study of early T cells in non-severe SARS-CoV-2 infection. On the study more broadly: Unpaired chains resulted from sequencing bulk RNA of unsorted whole blood. Study-wide results and limits: Matching with VDJdb favored anti-spike CD8 responses (missing private and CD4 specificities).

In its sample, this clonotype was seen a few times. Its antigen is still unknown. With V trimmed by 2 bases and J by 2 bases, 7 bases remained unmatched. CDR1 is MNHNS and CDR2 is SASEGT in the germline V gene. CDR3 size: 16 residues. Individually, cDNA molecules had unique molecular identifiers attached to them. MiXCR was run by TCRdb on the 5' RACE reads, yielding one entry per CDR3 protein. The profile covers 55,000 to 80,000 distinct CDR3 sequences, with about an eighth appearing a single time and roughly 5.7% taken by the ten largest. The material was whole blood, obtained at baseline. This receptor was taken from an adult who was a healthcare worker with PCR-confirmed SARS-CoV-2 infection or an uninfected control (not recorded which). J is TRBJ2-3 and V is TRBV6-1, with TRBD2 matching 7 bases. The DNA for the CDR3 is TGTGCCAGCAGTGAAATCCGCGGGGGTGCCACAGATACGCAGTATTTT. As protein: CASSEIRGGATDTQYF.